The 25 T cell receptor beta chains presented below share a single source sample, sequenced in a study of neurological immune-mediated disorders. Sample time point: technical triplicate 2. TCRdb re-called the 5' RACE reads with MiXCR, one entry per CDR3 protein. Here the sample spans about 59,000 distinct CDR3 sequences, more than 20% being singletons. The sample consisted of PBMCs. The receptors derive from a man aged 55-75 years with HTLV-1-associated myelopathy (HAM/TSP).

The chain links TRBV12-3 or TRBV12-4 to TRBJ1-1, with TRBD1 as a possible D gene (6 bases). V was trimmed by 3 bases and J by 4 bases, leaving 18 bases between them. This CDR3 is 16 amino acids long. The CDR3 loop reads CASSFARGRGPTEAFF. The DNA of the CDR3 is TGTGCCAGCAGTTTCGCCAGGGGCAGGGGACCCACTGAAGCTTTCTTT.

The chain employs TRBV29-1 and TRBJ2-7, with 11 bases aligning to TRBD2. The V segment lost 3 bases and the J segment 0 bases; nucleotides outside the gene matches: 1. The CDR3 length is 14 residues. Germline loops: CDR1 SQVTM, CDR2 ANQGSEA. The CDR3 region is CSVDGLAGSYEQYF. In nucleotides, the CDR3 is TGCAGCGTTGATGGACTAGCGGGCTCCTACGAGCAGTACTTC.

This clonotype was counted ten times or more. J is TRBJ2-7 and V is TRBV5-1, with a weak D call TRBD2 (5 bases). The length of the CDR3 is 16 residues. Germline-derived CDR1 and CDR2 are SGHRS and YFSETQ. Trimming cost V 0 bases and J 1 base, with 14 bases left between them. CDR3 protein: CASSLEDQRLSYEQYF. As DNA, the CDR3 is TGCGCCAGCAGCTTGGAAGACCAGCGGCTATCCTACGAGCAGTACTTC.

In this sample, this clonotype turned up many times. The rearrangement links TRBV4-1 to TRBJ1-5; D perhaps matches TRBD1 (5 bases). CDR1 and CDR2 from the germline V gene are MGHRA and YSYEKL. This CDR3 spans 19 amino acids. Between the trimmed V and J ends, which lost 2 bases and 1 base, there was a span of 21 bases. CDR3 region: CASSQTPVGVISSNQPQHF. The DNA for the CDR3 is TGCGCCAGCAGCCAAACTCCGGTGGGGGTCATCTCAAGCAATCAGCCCCAGCATTTT.

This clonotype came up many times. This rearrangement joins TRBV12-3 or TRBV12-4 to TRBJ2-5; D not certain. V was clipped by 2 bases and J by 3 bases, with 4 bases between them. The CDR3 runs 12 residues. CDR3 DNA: TGTGCCAGCAGTTTAAGAAAAGAGACCCAGTACTTC. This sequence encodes CASSLRKETQYF.

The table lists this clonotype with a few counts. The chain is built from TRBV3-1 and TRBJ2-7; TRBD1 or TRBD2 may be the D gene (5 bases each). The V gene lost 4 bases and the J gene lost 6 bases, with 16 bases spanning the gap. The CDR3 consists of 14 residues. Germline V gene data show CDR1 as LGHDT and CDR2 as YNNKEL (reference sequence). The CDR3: CASSPRQSTSEQYF. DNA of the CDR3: TGTGCCAGCAGCCCAAGACAGTCTACTAGCGAGCAGTACTTC.

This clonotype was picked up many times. CDR3 sequence reads: CASSYRLQGTDTQYF. The CDR3 DNA sequence: TGTGCCAGCAGTTACCGACTCCAGGGCACAGATACGCAGTATTTT. V usage is TRBV12-3 or TRBV12-4 and J usage is TRBJ2-3, with D unresolved. Deletions cut 4 bases from V and 1 base from J, with 12 bases between. This CDR3 spans 15 amino acids.

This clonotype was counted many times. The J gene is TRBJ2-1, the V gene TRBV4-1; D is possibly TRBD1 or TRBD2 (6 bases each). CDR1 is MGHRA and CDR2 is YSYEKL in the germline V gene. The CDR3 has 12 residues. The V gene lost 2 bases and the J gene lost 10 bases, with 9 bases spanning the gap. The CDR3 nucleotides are TGCGCCAGCAGCCAAAGGGGGGCGGAGCAGTTCTTC. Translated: CASSQRGAEQFF.

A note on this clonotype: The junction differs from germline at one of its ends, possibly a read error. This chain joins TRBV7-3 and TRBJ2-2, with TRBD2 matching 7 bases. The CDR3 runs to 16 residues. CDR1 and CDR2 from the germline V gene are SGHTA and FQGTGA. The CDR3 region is CATSLTAGEASGELFF. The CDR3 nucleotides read TGTGCCACCAGCCTCACGGCGGGAGAAGCCTCCGGGGAGCTGTTTTTT. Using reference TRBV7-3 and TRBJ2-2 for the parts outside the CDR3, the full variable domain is GAGVSQTPSNKVTEKGKYVELRCDPISGHTALYWYRQSLGQGPEFLIYFQGTGAADDSGLPNDRFFAVRPEGSVSTLKIQRTERGDSAVYLCATSLTAGEASGELFFGEGSRLTVL.

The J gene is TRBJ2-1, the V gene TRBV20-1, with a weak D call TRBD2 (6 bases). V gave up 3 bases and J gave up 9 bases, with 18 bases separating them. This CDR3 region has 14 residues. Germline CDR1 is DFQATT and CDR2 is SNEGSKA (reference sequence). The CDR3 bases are TGCAGTGCTAGTCGCAGGGACTCGAGGCCTGAGCAGTTCTTC. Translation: CSASRRDSRPEQFF.

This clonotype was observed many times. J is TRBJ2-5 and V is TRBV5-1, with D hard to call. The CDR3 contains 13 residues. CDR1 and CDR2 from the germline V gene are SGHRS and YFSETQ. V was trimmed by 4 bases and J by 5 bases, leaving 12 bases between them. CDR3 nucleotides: TGCGCCAGCAGCGTCAGACTGGGGGAGACCCAGTACTTC. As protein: CASSVRLGETQYF.

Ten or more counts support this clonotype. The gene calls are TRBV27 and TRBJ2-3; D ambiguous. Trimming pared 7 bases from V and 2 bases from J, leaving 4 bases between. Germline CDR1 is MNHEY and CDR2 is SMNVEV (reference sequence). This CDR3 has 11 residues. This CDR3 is CASTYTDTQYF. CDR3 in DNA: TGTGCCAGCACCTACACAGATACGCAGTATTTT.

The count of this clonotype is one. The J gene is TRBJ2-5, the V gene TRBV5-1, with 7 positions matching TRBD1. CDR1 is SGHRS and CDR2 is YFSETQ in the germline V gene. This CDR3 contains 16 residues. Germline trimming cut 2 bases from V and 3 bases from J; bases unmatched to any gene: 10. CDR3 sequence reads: CASSLGDRALKETQYF. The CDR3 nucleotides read TGCGCCAGCAGCTTAGGAGACAGGGCCCTTAAAGAGACCCAGTACTTC. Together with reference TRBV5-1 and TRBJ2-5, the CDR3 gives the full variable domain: KAGVTQTPRYLIKTRGQQVTLSCSPISGHRSVSWYQQTPGQGLQFLFEYFSETQRNKGNFPGRFSGRQFSNSRSEMNVSTLELGDSALYLCASSLGDRALKETQYFGPGTRLLVL.

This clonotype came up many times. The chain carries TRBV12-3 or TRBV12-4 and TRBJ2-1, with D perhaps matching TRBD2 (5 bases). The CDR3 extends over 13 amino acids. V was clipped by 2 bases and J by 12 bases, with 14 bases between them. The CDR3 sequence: CASSLRWETRQFF. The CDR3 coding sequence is TGTGCCAGCAGTTTAAGGTGGGAGACGAGGCAGTTCTTC.

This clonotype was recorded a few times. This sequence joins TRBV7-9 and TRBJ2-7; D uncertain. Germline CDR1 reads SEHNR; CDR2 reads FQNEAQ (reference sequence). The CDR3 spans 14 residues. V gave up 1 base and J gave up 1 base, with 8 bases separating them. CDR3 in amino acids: CASSLGAGSYEQYF. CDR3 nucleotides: TGTGCCAGCAGCTTAGGGGCAGGATCCTACGAGCAGTACTTC.

CDR3 sequence (DNA): TGTGCCAGCAGTCCCGGACAGGTTCATCACACAGATACGCAGTATTTT. Its protein product is CASSPGQVHHTDTQYF. This sequence joins TRBV28 and TRBJ2-3; 7 bases match TRBD1. The CDR3 has 16 residues. V dropped 5 bases and J dropped 2; count of bases not matched to a gene: 10. Germline V gene lookup returns CDR1 MDHEN and CDR2 SYDVKM.

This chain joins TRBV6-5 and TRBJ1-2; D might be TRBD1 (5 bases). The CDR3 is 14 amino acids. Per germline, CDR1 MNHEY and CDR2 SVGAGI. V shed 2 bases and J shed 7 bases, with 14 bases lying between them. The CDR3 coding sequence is TGTGCCAGCAGTTACGCAGGCAGTGGGGGTGGCTACACCTTC. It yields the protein CASSYAGSGGGYTF.

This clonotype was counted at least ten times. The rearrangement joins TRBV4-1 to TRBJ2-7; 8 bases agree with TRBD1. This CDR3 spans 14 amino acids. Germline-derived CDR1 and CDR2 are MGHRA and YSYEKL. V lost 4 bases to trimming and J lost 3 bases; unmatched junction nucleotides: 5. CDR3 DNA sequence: TGCGCCAGCAGCCTCGGGACAGGACTCTACGAGCAGTACTTC. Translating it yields CASSLGTGLYEQYF.

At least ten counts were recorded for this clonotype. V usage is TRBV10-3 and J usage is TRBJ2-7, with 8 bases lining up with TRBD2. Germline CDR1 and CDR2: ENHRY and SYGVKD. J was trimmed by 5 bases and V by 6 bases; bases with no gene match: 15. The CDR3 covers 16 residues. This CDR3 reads CAISATPASGSNEQYF. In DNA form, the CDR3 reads TGTGCCATCAGCGCAACCCCGGCCAGCGGGAGTAACGAGCAGTACTTC.

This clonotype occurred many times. The CDR3 DNA reads TGTGCCAGCAGCGGGGGACAGGGGGGAAACACCATATATTTT. It specifies CASSGGQGGNTIYF. The J gene is TRBJ1-3, the V gene TRBV7-9, with 10 bases fitting TRBD1. Unmatched junction bases numbered 2, after V lost 5 bases and J lost 4 bases. The CDR3 length is 14 residues. Germline V lookup: CDR1 SEHNR, CDR2 FQNEAQ (reference sequence).

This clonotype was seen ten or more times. CDR3 DNA sequence: TGCAGCGTCAATCGGGGAGGCGGCTACACCTTC. This sequence encodes CSVNRGGGYTF. This sequence joins TRBV29-1 and TRBJ1-2, with D hard to call. Germline CDR1 is SQVTM and CDR2 is ANQGSEA. This CDR3 region has 11 residues. V lost 6 bases and J 8 bases, leaving 13 bases between the germline ends.

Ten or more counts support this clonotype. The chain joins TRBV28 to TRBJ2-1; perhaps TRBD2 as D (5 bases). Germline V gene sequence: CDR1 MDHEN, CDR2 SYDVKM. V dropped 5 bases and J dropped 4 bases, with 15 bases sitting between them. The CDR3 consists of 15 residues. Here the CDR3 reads CASSPTSPSYNEQFF. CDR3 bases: TGTGCCAGCAGTCCTACTAGTCCCTCATACAATGAGCAGTTCTTC.

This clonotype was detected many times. CDR3 nucleotide sequence: TGTGCCAGCAGTTCAAATACAGGGGGCGCAGGGGATACGCAGTATTTT. This sequence encodes CASSSNTGGAGDTQYF. The rearrangement uses TRBV6-6 and TRBJ2-3, with 9 bases that match TRBD1. V lost 4 bases to trimming and J lost 6 bases; unmatched junction nucleotides: 11. CDR1 is MNHNY and CDR2 is SVGAGI in the germline V gene (reference sequence). This CDR3 spans 16 amino acids.

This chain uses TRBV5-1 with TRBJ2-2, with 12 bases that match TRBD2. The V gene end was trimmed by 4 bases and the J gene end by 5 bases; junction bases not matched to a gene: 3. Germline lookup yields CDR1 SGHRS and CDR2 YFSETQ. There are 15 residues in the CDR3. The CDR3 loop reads CASSGTSGGTGELFF. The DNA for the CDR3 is TGCGCCAGCAGCGGTACTAGCGGGGGGACCGGGGAGCTGTTTTTT.

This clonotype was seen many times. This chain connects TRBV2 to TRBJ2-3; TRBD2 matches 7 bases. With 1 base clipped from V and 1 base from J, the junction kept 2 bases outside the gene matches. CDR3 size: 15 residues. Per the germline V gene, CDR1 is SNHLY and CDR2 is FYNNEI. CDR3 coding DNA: TGTGCCAGCAGTGAAGATAGCGGGCGCACAGATACGCAGTATTTT. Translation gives CASSEDSGRTDTQYF.